This TCR beta chain was found in a study of control samples from healthy donors and cancer patients (dated by TCRdb to the early 2020s). A remark on this clone: Its recognized antigen is unknown. No qualities accompany the bases; no much larger clone lies one base away. The same CDR3 can be traced to other DNA sequences in this sample.

Receptors were amplified or captured by the immunoSEQ multiplex PCR assay. TCRdb provides this immuneACCESS table in a form limited to in-frame rearrangements. Some clones are lacking; in checked studies, under half of them reflect an unresolved V gene, and why the rest are absent is not known. The sample table holds under 130,000 clones, of which 80% to 90% were seen once. The ten largest account for approximately 13% of the sample. From the cysteine up to the phenylalanine, the CDR3 has a length of 13 residues. Only CDR3 DNA remains: 39 bases, in frame from the first base. The germline V gene encodes CDR1 SEHNR and CDR2 FQNEAQ (reference sequence). V loses 5 bases, J loses 6 bases, and the germline ends lie 14 bases apart.

The chain employs TRBV7-9 and TRBJ2-7; TRBD2 is possibly the D segment (7 matching bases). The material sequenced was blood. This clonotype was sampled from a woman in her forties or fifties in good health. The sequence in DNA is TGTGCCAGCAGCGAAGGGGGGGTGGGCGAGCAGTACTTC. Translated, it gives CASSEGGVGEQYF.